These 29 T cell receptor beta chains were sequenced from one sample in a study of cytomegalovirus exposure and HLA in healthy donors. Both 60 Vbeta primers and 13 Jbeta primers went into the PCR. Generated by immunoSEQ multiplex PCR, the TCRdb table keeps only in-frame clones and is missing some. Among about 62,000 clones listed, around 87% were seen once. Material for sequencing was PBMCs. All receptors derive from a man aged 18 to 35 in good health and CMV-seronegative.

The chain recombines TRBV30 with TRBJ1-4; D gene ambiguous. The CDR3 covers 11 residues. Germline-derived CDR1 and CDR2 are GTSNPN and SVGIG (reference sequence). V shed 2 bases and J shed 5 bases, with 3 bases lying between them. For the CDR3, the DNA is TGTGCCTGGAGTCCAAATGAAAAACTGTTTTTT. It is translated as CAWSPNEKLFF.

The chain carries TRBV10-3 and TRBJ1-4; D gene ambiguous. CDR3 length: 16 amino acids. Germline V gene data show CDR1 as ENHRY and CDR2 as SYGVKD. V shed 0 bases and J shed 3 bases, with 11 bases lying between them. Written as DNA, the CDR3 is TGTGCCATCAGTGAGTCCTTCGGGATAGCTAATGAAAAACTGTTTTTT. This sequence encodes CAISESFGIANEKLFF.

The rearrangement joins TRBV30 to TRBJ1-6, with D hard to call. Germline V gene data show CDR1 as GTSNPN and CDR2 as SVGIG (reference sequence). Trimming left V 7 bases short and J 9 bases short, with 19 bases between. CDR3 length: 14 residues. In nucleotides, the CDR3 is TGTGCCTTGAATGGGGAGAGTATGGCTTCACCCCTCCACTTT. The encoded protein is CALNGESMASPLHF.

V gene TRBV18 combines with J gene TRBJ2-7; D may be TRBD1 (7 bases). V lost 3 bases and J lost 2, with 14 bases in between. This CDR3 contains 15 residues. The germline V gene encodes CDR1 KGHSH and CDR2 LQKENI. The CDR3 bases are TGTGCCAGCTCACCTGGGGCAGGGGGGACCTACGAGCAGTACTTC. This translates into CASSPGAGGTYEQYF.

This chain connects TRBV4-2 to TRBJ1-4; D not certain. CDR1 and CDR2 from the germline V gene are LGHNA and YNFKEQ. The CDR3 contains 17 residues. Trimming took off 0 bases at V and 0 bases at J, with 11 bases between the two ends. CDR3: CASSQESAAATNEKLFF. The CDR3 nucleotides are TGTGCCAGCAGCCAAGAAAGTGCGGCCGCAACTAATGAAAAACTGTTTTTT.

V usage is TRBV9 and J usage is TRBJ1-1; no firm D call. In germline, CDR1 is SGDLS, CDR2 YYNGEE. Trimming left V 4 bases short and J 7 bases short, with 17 bases between. The CDR3 loop spans 14 amino acids. The CDR3 region has the DNA TGTGCCAGCAGCCCCTACTCGAGTGGCGGTGAAGCTTTCTTT. Translated, it gives CASSPYSSGGEAFF.

This clone was picked up one time. The chain combines TRBV6-1 with TRBJ1-2; a possible D gene is TRBD1 (6 bases). CDR3 length equals 15 residues. V lost 4 bases to trimming and J lost 4 bases, with 16 bases between them. Germline CDR1 is MNHNS and CDR2 is SASEGT. The CDR3 is CASSAIQGGVYGYTF. DNA for the CDR3: TGTGCCAGCAGTGCTATACAGGGTGGAGTCTATGGCTACACCTTC.

The chain recombines TRBV13 with TRBJ2-1; 8 nucleotides line up with TRBD2. With V trimmed by 5 bases and J by 5 bases, 11 bases remained unmatched. The germline V gene has CDR1 PRHDT and CDR2 FYEKMQ (reference sequence). The CDR3 consists of 16 residues. CDR3: CASSVQSGGINNEQFF. The CDR3 nucleotides read TGTGCCAGCAGCGTACAATCGGGGGGGATAAACAATGAGCAGTTCTTC. Looking up the rest from reference TRBV13 and TRBJ2-1 gives the full variable domain: AAGVIQSPRHLIKEKRETATLKCYPIPRHDTVYWYQQGPGQDPQFLISFYEKMQSDKGSIPDRFSAQQFSDYHSELNMSSLELGDSALYFCASSVQSGGINNEQFFGPGTRLTVL.

This sequence joins TRBV7-9 and TRBJ2-7, with TRBD2 as a possible D gene (5 bases). Trimming cost V 5 bases and J 5 bases, with 13 bases left between them. This CDR3 has 13 amino acids. The germline V gene has CDR1 SEHNR and CDR2 FQNEAQ (reference sequence). CDR3 sequence (DNA): TGTGCCAGCAGCCCCCCGTACGGGGACGAGCAGTACTTC. It translates to CASSPPYGDEQYF. Full variable domain (remainder filled in from reference TRBV7-9 and TRBJ2-7): DTGVSQNPRHKITKRGQNVTFRCDPISEHNRLYWYRQTLGQGPEFLTYFQNEAQLEKSRLLSDRFSAERPKGSFSTLEIQRTEQGDSAMYLCASSPPYGDEQYFGPGTRLTVT.

V and J are TRBV28 and TRBJ1-5; the D is unclear. V was pared by 4 bases and J by 3 bases, with 19 bases between. From germline, CDR1 is MDHEN and CDR2 SYDVKM. This CDR3 is built from 17 residues. CDR3 region: CASSSGWGGWDNQPQHF. The CDR3 DNA follows: TGTGCCAGCAGTTCCGGGTGGGGAGGGTGGGACAATCAGCCCCAGCATTTT.

The chain couples TRBV18 to TRBJ2-2; no clear D. This CDR3 contains 17 residues. V shed 5 bases and J shed 4 bases, with 20 bases lying between them. Germline V lookup: CDR1 KGHSH, CDR2 LQKENI. The CDR3 here is CASSSNLLQSGTGELFF. The CDR3 bases are TGTGCCAGCTCATCCAATTTATTACAATCGGGCACCGGGGAGCTGTTTTTT.

This chain connects TRBV9 to TRBJ1-4; 7 bases agree with TRBD1. Unmatched junction bases numbered 3, after V lost 4 bases and J lost 0 bases. CDR3 size: 15 residues. Germline V lookup: CDR1 SGDLS, CDR2 YYNGEE. CDR3 region: CASSYQGATNEKLFF. The DNA for the CDR3 is TGTGCCAGCAGCTACCAGGGGGCAACTAATGAAAAACTGTTTTTT.

The chain uses TRBV27 and TRBJ2-7; a weak D match, TRBD1 (5 bases). This CDR3 contains 11 residues. Germline V gene lookup returns CDR1 MNHEY and CDR2 SMNVEV (reference sequence). The V end lost 5 bases, the J end lost 5 bases, and 7 bases lay between the germline ends. The CDR3: CASSRGDEQYF. The CDR3 DNA sequence: TGTGCCAGCAGTAGGGGCGACGAGCAGTACTTC.

V gene TRBV7-2 combines with J gene TRBJ2-7, with 7 bases lining up with TRBD2. This CDR3 has 14 residues. The germline V gene has CDR1 SGHTA and CDR2 FQGNSA. With V trimmed by 3 bases and J by 4 bases, 6 bases remained unmatched. The CDR3 nucleotides are TGTGCCAGCAGCTTCGGGGGGTCCTTTTACGAGCAGTACTTC. Translated, it gives CASSFGGSFYEQYF.

This chain links TRBV9 with TRBJ2-7, with 7 bases matching TRBD2. This CDR3 is built from 15 residues. Germline assignment: CDR1 SGDLS and CDR2 YYNGEE. With 0 bases clipped from V and 2 bases from J, the junction kept 5 bases outside the gene matches. The CDR3, as DNA: TGTGCCAGCAGCGTAGAAGAGCGGGGTACCTACGAGCAGTACTTC. Translated: CASSVEERGTYEQYF. The complete variable domain, with remaining parts taken from reference TRBV9 and TRBJ2-7, reads DSGVTQTPKHLITATGQRVTLRCSPRSGDLSVYWYQQSLDQGLQFLIQYYNGEERAKGNILERFSAQQFPDLHSELNLSSLELGDSALYFCASSVEERGTYEQYFGPGTRLTVT.

This clone was seen just once. The chain employs TRBV28 and TRBJ2-7, with D maybe TRBD1 (6 bases). This CDR3 region has 13 residues. The germline gives CDR1 MDHEN, CDR2 SYDVKM. V lost 6 bases to trimming and J lost 0 bases, with 9 bases between them. CDR3 nucleotides: TGTGCCAGCAGCCTGGACAGCTCCTACGAGCAGTACTTC. Its translation is CASSLDSSYEQYF.

This clone was seen more than once but under ten times. One end of the junction varies from germline; a read error may be responsible. J is TRBJ1-6 and V is TRBV28, with TRBD1 matching over 8 bases. Germline lookup yields CDR1 MDHEN and CDR2 SYDVKM. The CDR3 length is 17 residues. The CDR3 nucleotides read TGTGCCAGCAGTTCGACAGGGGAGGCTTTTGGTAATCCACCCCTCCACTTT. Encoded protein: CASSSTGEAFGNPPLHF. Full variable domain (remainder filled in from reference TRBV28 and TRBJ1-6): DVKVTQSSRYLVKRTGEKVFLECVQDMDHENMFWYRQDPGLGLRLIYFSYDVKMKEKGDIPEGYSVSREKKERFSLILESASTNQTSMYLCASSSTGEAFGNPPLHFGNGTRLTVT.

A few counts support this clone. The chain has TRBV19 and TRBJ2-7, with D possibly matching TRBD2 (5 bases). V was trimmed by 4 bases and J by 3 bases, leaving 7 bases between them. CDR3 length equals 12 residues. Per the germline V gene, CDR1 is LNHDA and CDR2 is SQIVND (reference sequence). The chain's CDR3 is CASSNEGYEQYF. CDR3 nucleotide sequence: TGTGCCAGTAGTAACGAGGGCTACGAGCAGTACTTC.

The chain is built from TRBV2 and TRBJ2-3; a possible D gene is TRBD1 (5 bases). V lost 2 bases and J 1 base, leaving 7 bases between the germline ends. Looked up from germline, CDR1 is SNHLY and CDR2 is FYNNEI. The CDR3 length is 14 residues. The chain's CDR3 is CASSEIRGTDTQYF. DNA of the CDR3: TGTGCCAGCAGTGAAATCAGGGGCACAGATACGCAGTATTTT.

The rearrangement uses TRBV4-1 and TRBJ1-2, with TRBD1 as a possible D gene (5 bases). The CDR3 extends over 16 amino acids. V was trimmed by 1 base and J by 4 bases, leaving 16 bases between them. Germline V gene sequence: CDR1 MGHRA, CDR2 YSYEKL. CDR3 amino acids: CASSQGGSGGIYGYTF. The CDR3 coding sequence is TGCGCCAGCAGCCAAGGGGGATCCGGGGGGATCTATGGCTACACCTTC.

V usage is TRBV5-6 and J usage is TRBJ1-1, with no clear D. V lost 3 bases and J lost 6, with 9 bases in between. The CDR3 has 12 amino acids. The germline V gene encodes CDR1 SGHDT and CDR2 YYEEEE. This CDR3 is CASSSVRAEAFF. CDR3 DNA sequence: TGTGCCAGCAGCTCCGTGAGGGCTGAAGCTTTCTTT.

The J gene is TRBJ1-6, the V gene TRBV4-1; no definite D call. CDR3 length equals 15 residues. Trimming stripped 1 base from V and 11 bases from J, with 15 bases between. Per germline, CDR1 MGHRA and CDR2 YSYEKL. The CDR3, as DNA: TGCGCCAGCAGCCAAGGTGCGGCGGGGAAGGCACCCCTCCACTTT. Amino acids: CASSQGAAGKAPLHF.

The CDR3 loop reads CASSINGITEAFF. Written as DNA, the CDR3 is TGTGCCAGTAGTATCAACGGGATAACTGAAGCTTTCTTT. The rearrangement links TRBV19 to TRBJ1-1; D is ambiguous. The CDR3 has 13 amino acids. V shed 3 bases and J shed 5 bases, with 10 bases lying between them. CDR1 LNHDA and CDR2 SQIVND come from the germline V gene (reference sequence).

The chain carries TRBV2 and TRBJ1-1; D not resolved. CDR1 is SNHLY and CDR2 is FYNNEI in the germline V gene. The CDR3 spans 11 residues. Trimming took off 7 bases at V and 5 bases at J, with 8 bases between the two ends. The CDR3: CASTSGTEAFF. The CDR3 DNA follows: TGTGCCAGCACCTCGGGTACTGAAGCTTTCTTT.

V is TRBV6-5 and J is TRBJ1-5, with 9 bases lining up with TRBD1. Germline CDR1 MNHEY, CDR2 SVGAGI. The CDR3 spans 15 residues. The J segment lost 3 bases and the V segment lost 5 bases, leaving 5 bases of the junction unmatched. The CDR3 loop reads CASSPQGADNQPQHF. CDR3 in DNA: TGTGCCAGCAGTCCACAGGGGGCGGACAATCAGCCCCAGCATTTT.

The chain couples TRBV27 to TRBJ2-2; TRBD2 aligns across 16 bases. The length of the CDR3 is 18 residues. J was trimmed by 6 bases and V by 7 bases; bases with no gene match: 11. The V gene's germline CDR1 is MNHEY and CDR2 SMNVEV (reference sequence). CDR3 in amino acids: CASNSGLAGGPLAGELFF. The DNA of the CDR3 is TGTGCCAGCAACTCGGGACTAGCGGGGGGGCCTCTGGCCGGGGAGCTGTTTTTT.

This chain connects TRBV7-9 to TRBJ2-7; 10 bases line up with TRBD2. Germline V gene sequence: CDR1 SEHNR, CDR2 FQNEAQ (reference sequence). The trim removed 1 base at V and 7 bases at J, leaving 7 bases unmatched. This CDR3 has 15 amino acids. The CDR3 nucleotides read TGTGCCAGCAGCTTAGGAGGCCTAGCGGGGGTAGAGCAGTACTTC. The encoded protein is CASSLGGLAGVEQYF.

The rearrangement uses TRBV11-2 and TRBJ1-5; D gene uncertain. CDR1 and CDR2 from the germline V gene are SGHAT and FQNNGV. This CDR3 has 13 residues. V was clipped by 0 bases and J by 4 bases, with 4 bases between them. The CDR3 loop is CASSLDENQPQHF. In nucleotides, the CDR3 is TGTGCCAGCAGCTTAGACGAGAATCAGCCCCAGCATTTT.

The chain links TRBV18 to TRBJ2-7; 7 positions match TRBD1. The CDR3 is 14 residues long. Germline V gene lookup returns CDR1 KGHSH and CDR2 LQKENI. V lost 2 bases to trimming and J lost 3 bases; unmatched junction nucleotides: 4. The CDR3, as DNA: TGTGCCAGCTCACCAGGGCAGGGGGACTACGAGCAGTACTTC. This translates into CASSPGQGDYEQYF.